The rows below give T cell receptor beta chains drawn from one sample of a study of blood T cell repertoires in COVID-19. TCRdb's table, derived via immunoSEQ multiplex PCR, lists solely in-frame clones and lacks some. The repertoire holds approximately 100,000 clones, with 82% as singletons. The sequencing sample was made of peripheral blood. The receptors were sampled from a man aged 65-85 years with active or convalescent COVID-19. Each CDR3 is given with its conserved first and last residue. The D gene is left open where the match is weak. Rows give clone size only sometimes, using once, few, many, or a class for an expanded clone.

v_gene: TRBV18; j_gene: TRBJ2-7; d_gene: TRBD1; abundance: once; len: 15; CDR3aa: CASSPTGQGSYEQYF; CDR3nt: TGTGCCAGCTCACCGACCGGACAGGGTAGCTACGAGCAGTACTTC
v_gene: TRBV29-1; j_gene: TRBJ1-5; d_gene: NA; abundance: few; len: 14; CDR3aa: CSASVGGGNQPQHF; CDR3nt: TGCAGCGCCTCGGTCGGGGGAGGCAATCAGCCCCAGCATTTT
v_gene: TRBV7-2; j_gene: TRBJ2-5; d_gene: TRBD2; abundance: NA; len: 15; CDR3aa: CASSSDAGGQETQYF; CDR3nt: TGTGCCAGCAGCTCAGATGCGGGGGGCCAAGAGACCCAGTACTTC
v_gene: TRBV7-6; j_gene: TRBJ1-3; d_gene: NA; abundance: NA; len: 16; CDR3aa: CASSLGGPGAGNTIYF; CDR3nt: TGTGCCAGCAGCTTAGGGGGCCCAGGGGCTGGAAACACCATATATTTT
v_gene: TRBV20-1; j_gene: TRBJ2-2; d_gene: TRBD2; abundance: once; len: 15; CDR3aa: CSASSGGAVTGELFF; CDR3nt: TGCAGTGCTAGTAGCGGGGGGGCCGTCACCGGGGAGCTGTTTTTT
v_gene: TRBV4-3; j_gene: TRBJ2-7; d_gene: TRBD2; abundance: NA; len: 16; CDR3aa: CASSQELAVSSYEQYF; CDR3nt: TGCGCCAGCAGCCAGGAACTAGCGGTGAGCTCCTACGAGCAGTACTTC
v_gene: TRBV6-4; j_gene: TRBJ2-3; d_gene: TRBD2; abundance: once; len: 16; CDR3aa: CATSRVGGAGTDTQYF; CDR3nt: TGTGCCACCAGTCGGGTCGGGGGGGCTGGCACAGATACGCAGTATTTT
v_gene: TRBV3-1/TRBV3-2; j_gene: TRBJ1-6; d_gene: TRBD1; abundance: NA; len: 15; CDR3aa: CASSRRTGGGSPLHF; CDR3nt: TGTGCCAGCAGCCGCCGGACAGGGGGCGGGTCACCCCTCCACTTT
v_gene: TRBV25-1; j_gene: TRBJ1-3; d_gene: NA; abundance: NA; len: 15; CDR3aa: CASSTGAPSWNTIYF; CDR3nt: TGTGCCAGCAGTACGGGAGCCCCATCGTGGAACACCATATATTTT
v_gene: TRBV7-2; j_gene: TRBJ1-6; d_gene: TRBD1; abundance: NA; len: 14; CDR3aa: CASSRDSQGSPLHF; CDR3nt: TGTGCCAGCAGCAGGGACAGCCAAGGTTCACCCCTCCACTTT
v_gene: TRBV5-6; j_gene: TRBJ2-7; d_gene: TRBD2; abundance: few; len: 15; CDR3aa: CASSFPAGGSYEQYF; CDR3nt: TGTGCCAGCAGCTTTCCAGCGGGGGGTTCCTACGAGCAGTACTTC
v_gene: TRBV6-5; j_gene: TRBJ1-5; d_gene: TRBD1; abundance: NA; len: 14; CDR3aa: CASSQGVVNQPQHF; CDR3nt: TGTGCCAGCAGTCAGGGGGTTGTCAATCAGCCCCAGCATTTT
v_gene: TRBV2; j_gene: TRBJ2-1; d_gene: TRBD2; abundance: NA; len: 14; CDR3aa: CASSGAGGPGEQFF; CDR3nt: TGTGCCAGCAGTGGAGCGGGGGGGCCCGGTGAGCAGTTCTTC
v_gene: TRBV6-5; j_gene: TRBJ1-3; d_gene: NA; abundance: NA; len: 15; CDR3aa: CASSTTVTSGNTIYF; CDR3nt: TGTGCCAGCAGTACGACAGTTACCTCTGGAAACACCATATATTTT
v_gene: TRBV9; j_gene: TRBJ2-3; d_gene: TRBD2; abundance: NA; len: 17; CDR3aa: CASSVDSGAVVTDTQYF; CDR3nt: TGTGCCAGCAGCGTAGACAGCGGGGCGGTCGTCACAGATACGCAGTATTTT
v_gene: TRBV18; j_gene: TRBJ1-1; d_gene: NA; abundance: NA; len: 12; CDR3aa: CASSPYTEEAFF; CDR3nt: TGTGCCAGCTCACCATATACCGAGGAAGCTTTCTTT
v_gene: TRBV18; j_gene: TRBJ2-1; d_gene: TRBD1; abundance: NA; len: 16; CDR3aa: CASSPYRDSLYNEQFF; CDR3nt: TGTGCCAGCTCACCATACCGGGACAGTCTCTACAATGAGCAGTTCTTC
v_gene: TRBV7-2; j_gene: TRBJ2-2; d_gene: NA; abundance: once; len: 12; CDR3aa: CASSPYTGELFF; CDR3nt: TGTGCCAGCAGCCCCTACACCGGGGAGCTGTTTTTT
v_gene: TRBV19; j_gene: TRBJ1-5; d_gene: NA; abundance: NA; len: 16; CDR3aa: CASRKGETVSNQPQHF; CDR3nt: TGTGCCAGTAGAAAGGGAGAAACAGTTTCAAATCAGCCCCAGCATTTT
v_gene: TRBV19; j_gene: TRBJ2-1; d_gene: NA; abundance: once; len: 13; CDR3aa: CASRDLLYNEQFF; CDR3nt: TGTGCCAGCCGGGACTTACTCTACAATGAGCAGTTCTTC
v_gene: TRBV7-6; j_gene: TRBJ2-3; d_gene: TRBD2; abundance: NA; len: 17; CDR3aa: CASSGSGVVYSTDTQYF; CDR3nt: TGTGCCAGCAGCGGAAGCGGGGTCGTATATAGCACAGATACGCAGTATTTT
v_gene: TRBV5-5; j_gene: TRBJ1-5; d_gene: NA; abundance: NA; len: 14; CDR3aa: CASSHFQGNQPQHF; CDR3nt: TGTGCCAGCAGCCACTTCCAGGGCAATCAGCCCCAGCATTTT
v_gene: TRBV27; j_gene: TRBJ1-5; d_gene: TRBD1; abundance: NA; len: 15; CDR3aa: CASSFSQGLGQPQHF; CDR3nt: TGTGCCAGCAGTTTTTCACAGGGGTTAGGGCAGCCCCAGCATTTT
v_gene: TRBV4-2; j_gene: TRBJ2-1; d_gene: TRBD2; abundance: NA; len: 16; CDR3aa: CASSQDGTRIYDEQFF; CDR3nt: TGTGCCAGCAGCCAAGACGGGACTAGGATTTACGATGAGCAGTTCTTC
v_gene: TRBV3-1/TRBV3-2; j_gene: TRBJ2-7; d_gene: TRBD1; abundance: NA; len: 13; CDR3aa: CASSPLTGNEQYF; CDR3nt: TGTGCCAGCAGCCCGTTGACAGGGAACGAGCAGTACTTC
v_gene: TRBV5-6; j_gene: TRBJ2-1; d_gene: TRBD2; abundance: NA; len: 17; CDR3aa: CASRELAGGSSYNEQFF; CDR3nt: TGTGCCAGCCGCGAACTAGCGGGGGGGAGCTCCTACAATGAGCAGTTCTTC
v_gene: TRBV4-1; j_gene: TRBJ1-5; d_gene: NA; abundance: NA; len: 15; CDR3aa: CASSQYSGGNQPQHF; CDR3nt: TGCGCCAGCAGCCAATACTCAGGGGGCAATCAGCCCCAGCATTTT
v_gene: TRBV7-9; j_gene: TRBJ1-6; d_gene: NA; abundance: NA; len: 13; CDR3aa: CASSPGQISPLHF; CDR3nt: TGTGCCAGCAGCCCCGGACAGATTTCACCCCTCCACTTT
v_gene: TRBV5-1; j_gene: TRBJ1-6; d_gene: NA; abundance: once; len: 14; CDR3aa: CASRGAQVESPLHF; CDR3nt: TGCGCCAGCAGGGGTGCGCAGGTCGAATCACCCCTCCACTTT
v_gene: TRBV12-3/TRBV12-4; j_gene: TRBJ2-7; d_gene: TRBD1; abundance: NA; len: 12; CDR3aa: CASRDRGGEQYF; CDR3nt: TGTGCCAGCAGGGACAGGGGAGGGGAGCAGTACTTC
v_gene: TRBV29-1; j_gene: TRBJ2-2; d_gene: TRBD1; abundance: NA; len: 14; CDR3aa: CSAITGVNTGELFF; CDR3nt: TGCAGCGCAATAACAGGGGTGAACACCGGGGAGCTGTTTTTT
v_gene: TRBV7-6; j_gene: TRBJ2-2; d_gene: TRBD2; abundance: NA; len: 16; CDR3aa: CASSSLAGGAGGELFF; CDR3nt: TGTGCCAGCAGCTCCTTAGCGGGGGGAGCGGGCGGGGAGCTGTTTTTT
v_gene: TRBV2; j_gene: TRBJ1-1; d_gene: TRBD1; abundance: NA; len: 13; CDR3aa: CASRRQGLTEAFF; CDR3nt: TGTGCCAGCAGGAGACAGGGATTAACTGAAGCTTTCTTT
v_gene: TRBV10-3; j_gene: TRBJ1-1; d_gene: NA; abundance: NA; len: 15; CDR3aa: CAISRRPGGDTEAFF; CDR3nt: TGTGCCATCAGTCGCCGTCCGGGGGGGGACACTGAAGCTTTCTTT